Listed below are T cell receptor beta chains from one sample, sequenced in a study of blood T cells in healthy people across ages. TCRdb ran MiXCR on the 5' RACE reads and lists one entry per CDR3 protein. The sample contains 800,000 to 950,000 distinct CDR3 sequences, approximately 49% of which appear only once. The sequencing input was blood. Receptor source: a man aged 25 to 40 in good health. Each CDR3 is given with its conserved first and last residue. The D gene is left open where the match is weak. Clone size is not always given. Where it is, it says once, few, many or a class for expanded clones.

TGTGCCAGCAGCCCCGGAGACTACCAAGAGACCCAGTACTTC CASSPGDYQETQYF TRBJ2-5 many TRBV3-1 .
TGTGCCTGGAACTTGGCCGGGGGCACAGATACGCAGTATTTT CAWNLAGGTDTQYF TRBJ2-3 few TRBV30 .
TGTGCCAGCAGCCGGGACAGATATTCAGATACGCAGTATTTT CASSRDRYSDTQYF TRBJ2-3 few TRBV3-1 TRBD1
TGCGCCAGCAGCGCCGACAGTGAGCCGGGGGAGACCCAGTACTTC CASSADSEPGETQYF TRBJ2-5 . TRBV5-1 .
TGTGCCAGCAGTGTCGGGCAGGGGGCGTATAATGAGCAGTTCTTC CASSVGQGAYNEQFF TRBJ2-1 . TRBV9 TRBD1
TGCGCCAGCAGCCATCCTTTCGGGGGGCAGACTGAAGCTTTCTTT CASSHPFGGQTEAFF TRBJ1-1 . TRBV4-1 .
TGTGCCATCAGTGAGAGAGGGACCTTCTATGGCTACACCTTC CAISERGTFYGYTF TRBJ1-2 . TRBV10-3 .
TGTGCCAGCAGCGTCCTGACAGGGGAGGATGAGCAGTTCTTC CASSVLTGEDEQFF TRBJ2-1 . TRBV6-5 TRBD1
TGTGCCAGCAGCCGTTCGGGCGGGTATGAAAAACTGTTTTTT CASSRSGGYEKLFF TRBJ1-4 many TRBV27 .
TGCAGCGTTGTCAGGGGGTTACCGGAGGAGCAGTTCTTC CSVVRGLPEEQFF TRBJ2-1 . TRBV29-1 TRBD1
TGTGCCAGCAGAACCCAGACAGGGCCCTACGAGCAGTACTTC CASRTQTGPYEQYF TRBJ2-7 few TRBV7-8 TRBD1
TGTGCCAGCAGCTTAGCACCAGGTACCAACTATGGCTACACCTTC CASSLAPGTNYGYTF TRBJ1-2 few TRBV7-2 .
TGTGCCAGCAGCAAACTACTAGCGGGGGGAGTCACAGATACGCAGTATTTT CASSKLLAGGVTDTQYF TRBJ2-3 . TRBV28 TRBD2
TGCAGTGCTAGAGACCCATCGGGGAAAGCCTATGGCTACACCTTC CSARDPSGKAYGYTF TRBJ1-2 few TRBV20-1 .
TGCAGTGCTAGAGAGCCGGGTACCTACGAGCAGTTCTTC CSAREPGTYEQFF TRBJ2-1 . TRBV20-1 .
TGTGCCAGCAGGAGAGCGGGGGCAGATACGCAGTATTTT CASRRAGADTQYF TRBJ2-3 . TRBV12-3/TRBV12-4 TRBD2
TGTGCCAGCAGCGTCGGTCAGGACTCCCACTTCTACGAGCAGTACTTC CASSVGQDSHFYEQYF TRBJ2-7 few TRBV9 .
TGTGCCAGCAGTCCAAGCCTTGGGGGGGGAGTGGGCATTCAGTACTTC CASSPSLGGGVGIQYF TRBJ2-4 few TRBV28 TRBD2
TGTGCCAGCAGTTCTTATCCGGACCGCATGGAAGATACGCAGTATTTT CASSSYPDRMEDTQYF TRBJ2-3 . TRBV2 .
TGTGCCAGCAGACTAGCGGGGGCGAACACCGGGGAGCTGTTTTTT CASRLAGANTGELFF TRBJ2-2 . TRBV4-2 TRBD2
TGTGCCAGCAGCCAAGATGGGAGGACGCGCTATGGCTACACCTTC CASSQDGRTRYGYTF TRBJ1-2 . TRBV3-1 .
TGTGCCACCAGACGTAACAGGGACCAAGAGACCCAGTACTTC CATRRNRDQETQYF TRBJ2-5 . TRBV15 .
TGTGCCAGCAGCCTTAGGACAGAATATCAGCCCCAGCATTTT CASSLRTEYQPQHF TRBJ1-5 . TRBV3-1 .
TGTGCCAGCAGTTTAGGCAGGGGCTACAATGAGCAGTTCTTC CASSLGRGYNEQFF TRBJ2-1 many TRBV5-1 .
TGCAGTGCTAGGTCCCCAACCGCGCTTTCCTACGAGCAGTACTTC CSARSPTALSYEQYF TRBJ2-7 . TRBV20-1 .
TGCAGCGTTCGCGGGGAGATTGAAAAACTGTTTTTT CSVRGEIEKLFF TRBJ1-4 . TRBV29-1 .
TGCGCCAGCAGCTTGGATTTGGGGGGGGGCACTGAAGCTTTCTTT CASSLDLGGGTEAFF TRBJ1-1 . TRBV5-1 .
TGTGCCAGCAGCGTAAGACAGGGAAGCACAGATACGCAGTATTTT CASSVRQGSTDTQYF TRBJ2-3 . TRBV9 TRBD1
TGTGCCAGCAGCCTAAAAAATCAGCCCCAGCATTTT CASSLKNQPQHF TRBJ1-5 . TRBV3-1 .
TGTGCCACCCGGACTAGCGGGGCCGATGAGCAGTACTTC CATRTSGADEQYF TRBJ2-7 few TRBV10-3 TRBD2
TGCAGTGCTAGAGAAGGAGACAGGACAACTTTCTTT CSAREGDRTTFF TRBJ1-1 . TRBV20-1 .
TGCGCCAGCAGCCAAGATCGGGGGGAGGGAAGGGAAGTTTTCTTT CASSQDRGEGREVFF TRBJ1-1 . TRBV4-3 .
TGTGCCAGCAAAAAAGCGGGTTACGAGCAGTACTTC CASKKAGYEQYF TRBJ2-7 many TRBV21-1 .
TGTGCCAGCAGCGTAGAAGATACGCAGTATTTT CASSVEDTQYF TRBJ2-3 many TRBV9 .
TGTGCCAGCAGTTACTCGTGGGAGCGCCACCAAGAGACCCAGTACTTC CASSYSWERHQETQYF TRBJ2-5 . TRBV6-5 .
TGTGCCAGCAGTTTAAATGGCGGGGAAGAGACCCAGTACTTC CASSLNGGEETQYF TRBJ2-5 . TRBV27 .
TGTGCCAGCAGTTTCGAGGGCAGGGTTGGCTACACCTTC CASSFEGRVGYTF TRBJ1-2 . TRBV12-3/TRBV12-4 .
TGTGCCAGCAGAGCCAGCTCGGAGCCCCAGCATTTT CASRASSEPQHF TRBJ1-5 . TRBV2 .
TGTGCCAGCAGCCAGAATCAGGGGACCTATGGCTACACCTTC CASSQNQGTYGYTF TRBJ1-2 . TRBV3-1 .
TGCAGCGTCCATCATTCCGGGACAGCAAACATTCAGTACTTC CSVHHSGTANIQYF TRBJ2-4 few TRBV29-1 TRBD1
TGTGCCAGCTGCCCTAATAGCGGGGGAGAATACGAGCAGTACTTC CASCPNSGGEYEQYF TRBJ2-7 few TRBV11-1 TRBD2
TGCAGTGCTAGAGATGAACAGGATTTCTACGAGCAGTTCTTC CSARDEQDFYEQFF TRBJ2-1 . TRBV20-1 .
TGTGCCAGCAGCCAAGGACTCCGCTCAGACTCAACTAATGAAAAACTGTTTTTT CASSQGLRSDSTNEKLFF TRBJ1-4 few TRBV3-1 .
TGCAGTGCTAGAGACCAAGCCCCAACAGGGGAGCAGTTCTTC CSARDQAPTGEQFF TRBJ2-1 few TRBV20-1 .
TGTGCCATCGAGGGCCTTTTGGACGAGCAGTACTTC CAIEGLLDEQYF TRBJ2-7 . TRBV28 .
TGTGCCAGCAGCTTCCGGGACTTCTCTAATTCACCCCTCCACTTT CASSFRDFSNSPLHF TRBJ1-6 . TRBV7-8 .
TGTGCCAGCAGCCAAGCGGTAACCCAGTACTTC CASSQAVTQYF TRBJ2-7 few TRBV3-1 .
TGTGCCATCAGTGAGGACGGCCTCAACACTAAAGCTTTCTTT CAISEDGLNTKAFF TRBJ1-1 . TRBV10-3 .
TGTGCCAGCAGTCATACCGGGGCCTACGAGCAGTACTTC CASSHTGAYEQYF TRBJ2-7 few TRBV14 .
TGTGCCAGCAGTGAAGCGCGGGGCACAGGTACGCAGTATTTT CASSEARGTGTQYF TRBJ2-3 . TRBV6-1 .
TGTGCCAGCAGTTACTCGCATTCGAACGGGGGGACCCAGTTCTTC CASSYSHSNGGTQFF TRBJ2-1 . TRBV6-5 TRBD2
TGCGCCAGTGGACTCCCTAACTCCTACGAGCAGTACTTC CASGLPNSYEQYF TRBJ2-7 . TRBV5-1 .
TGTGCCAGCAGTGAACGAAGGGGGAATCAGCCCCAGCATTTT CASSERRGNQPQHF TRBJ1-5 . TRBV2 .
TGTGCCAGCAGCGTAGAGGGACGGGACCGGCGAGATACGCAGTATTTT CASSVEGRDRRDTQYF TRBJ2-3 . TRBV9 .
TGTGCCATGGGAAAGGACGGCCCCAATGAGCAGTTCTTC CAMGKDGPNEQFF TRBJ2-1 few TRBV12-3/TRBV12-4 .
TGTGCCAGCAGCCCCGCTTTCCGGGGGGTGGAAGCTTTCTTT CASSPAFRGVEAFF TRBJ1-1 . TRBV5-6 .
TGTGCCAGCAGCATCTCTAACACCGGGGAGCTGTTTTTT CASSISNTGELFF TRBJ2-2 few TRBV7-3 .